This T cell receptor beta chain was captured in a study of response to subunit inactivated influenza vaccine. TCRdb fed the RT-PCR reads into MiXCR, producing one record per CDR3 protein. The table has around 650,000 distinct CDR3 sequences, about 15% seen once. Study outcomes and limitations: The study's authors posited that every seasonal influenza vaccination enlists few new T cells.

This clonotype was seen only a few times. No antigen is known for it. This sequence was found in a man aged 45 to 65 who received an inactivated influenza vaccine. The specimen comprised PBMCs from blood, sampled roughly 13 days after vaccination.

The CDR3: CASSLGGTRRLSETQYF. The CDR3 nucleotides are TGTGCCAGCAGCTTAGGGGGGACTAGACGATTGTCGGAGACCCAGTACTTC. This chain joins TRBV11-2 and TRBJ2-5, with 8 bases identical to TRBD2. Trimming cost V 1 base and J 5 bases; bases outside gene matches: 12. Germline V gene lookup returns CDR1 SGHAT and CDR2 FQNNGV. This CDR3 region has 17 residues.